This record covers a single T cell receptor (beta chain). Its antigen is still unknown. Germline values: CDR1 SQVTM, CDR2 ANQGSEA. After removal of 7 bases from V and 5 bases from J, the junction contained 11 bases not matched to a gene. The CDR3 has 14 amino acids. This sample is drawn from a study of T cells after posttransplantation cyclophosphamide. Assay used: immunoSEQ multiplex PCR; TCRdb lists only in-frame clones, some missing. The profile covers approximately 9,300 clones, with approximately 88% appearing a single time and 4% to 5% taken by the ten largest. Study results and limitations: TRB clonality was highly associated with recipient CMV seropositivity and reactivation. Later blood repertoires were often dominated by clones from the donor CD8+ memory compartment. TRB overlap between skin or GI tissue T cells and blood was limited.

Methotrexate plus calcineurin inhibitor accompanied controls' myeloablative marrow transplants; sampling was 1 year later. The chain recombines TRBV29-1 with TRBJ1-5; 7 positions agree with TRBD1. This clonotype was obtained from a male patient aged 45 to 59 who received an allogeneic stem cell transplant from an unrelated donor, was CMV-positive, and had chronic GVHD only. The T cells may come from the graft donor. The sequences come from PBMCs, collected just over 440 days after allogeneic stem cell transplant with calcineurin inhibitor and methotrexate. CDR3 coding DNA: TGCAGCGCTACAGGGGAAGGATGGGATCAGCCCCAGCATTTT. Residues: CSATGEGWDQPQHF.